Shown below are 19 T cell receptor beta chains from a single sample sequenced in a study of blood T cell repertoires in COVID-19. Repertoires were generated with immunoSEQ multiplex PCR, while TCRdb's copy carries only in-frame clones and drops some. The sample lists roughly 100,000 clones, roughly nine tenths occurring once. What was sequenced was peripheral blood. The receptors shown here come from a woman aged 60 to 75 with acute or convalescent COVID-19.

CDR3 sequence reads: CASSFDRDLSYNEQFF. The CDR3, as DNA: TGTGCCAGCAGCTTCGACCGAGACTTGTCCTACAATGAGCAGTTCTTC. The gene calls are TRBV7-2 and TRBJ2-1; D is ambiguous. Germline V gives CDR1 SGHTA, CDR2 FQGNSA. V was trimmed by 3 bases and J by 1 base, leaving 13 bases between them. This CDR3 is 16 amino acids long.

V gene TRBV18 combines with J gene TRBJ2-6; TRBD1 might be the D (6 bases). The ends were cut back, 2 bases at V and 2 bases at J, with 16 bases in the middle. CDR3 size: 18 residues. Germline V gene data show CDR1 as KGHSH and CDR2 as LQKENI. CDR3 protein: CASSPLGQREAGANVLTF. The CDR3 nucleotides read TGTGCCAGCTCACCATTAGGACAGAGGGAAGCTGGGGCCAACGTCCTGACTTTC.

The CDR3 sequence is CASSNPSGQLTESSYNEQFF. The CDR3 DNA reads TGTGCCAGCAGTAATCCCTCGGGACAGCTAACGGAGAGCTCCTACAATGAGCAGTTCTTC. This chain connects TRBV6-4 to TRBJ2-1; the match to TRBD1 covers 7 bases. This CDR3 is 20 amino acids long. Trimming cost V 5 bases and J 0 bases; bases outside gene matches: 19. Germline CDR1 and CDR2: MRHNA and SNTAGT.

The rearrangement uses TRBV15 and TRBJ1-5; 9 bases match TRBD1. The CDR3 spans 15 residues. V lost 5 bases to trimming and J lost 4 bases; unmatched junction nucleotides: 6. The germline CDR1 and CDR2 sequences are LNHNV and YYDKDF (reference sequence). The CDR3 region has the DNA TGTGCCACCAGCGGGGGACAGGGCTGGAATCAGCCCCAGCATTTT. Its translation: CATSGGQGWNQPQHF.

The DNA of the CDR3 is TGTGCCAGTAGTATGGACAGGGTAAACTATGGCTACACCTTC. This sequence encodes CASSMDRVNYGYTF. The chain uses TRBV19 and TRBJ1-2, with 8 nucleotides matching TRBD1. The V gene's germline CDR1 is LNHDA and CDR2 SQIVND (reference sequence). V was clipped by 3 bases and J by 2 bases; unmatched bases: 2. The CDR3 is 14 residues long.

V is TRBV28 and J is TRBJ1-2; no firm D call. CDR3 size: 14 residues. V lost 6 bases to trimming and J lost 5 bases, with 16 bases between them. Germline CDR1 is MDHEN and CDR2 is SYDVKM. CDR3 sequence reads: CASSAMTGWYGYTF. CDR3 nucleotide sequence: TGTGCCAGCAGCGCTATGACTGGGTGGTATGGCTACACCTTC.

This chain connects TRBV7-3 to TRBJ1-2; D is unclear. Deletions cut 1 base from V and 4 bases from J, with 4 bases between. Per the germline V gene, CDR1 is SGHTA and CDR2 is FQGTGA. The CDR3 is 12 amino acids. DNA of the CDR3: TGTGCCAGCAGCTTAAGCGGCTATGGCTACACCTTC. Protein: CASSLSGYGYTF.

The chain recombines TRBV25-1 with TRBJ2-5; 8 nucleotides agree with TRBD2. V trimming: 0 bases; J trimming: 1 base; junction bases outside the gene matches: 10. The CDR3 is 18 amino acids. Germline V lookup: CDR1 MGHDK, CDR2 SYGVNS. This chain's CDR3 is CASSEYPSQRGPQETQYF. The CDR3 nucleotides are TGTGCCAGCAGTGAATATCCCAGTCAGCGGGGGCCCCAAGAGACCCAGTACTTC.

The chain carries TRBV11-2 and TRBJ2-3; 10 nucleotides line up with TRBD2. From germline, CDR1 is SGHAT and CDR2 FQNNGV. Trimming at V came to 1 base and at J to 2 bases, leaving 3 bases not matched to a gene. The CDR3 is 16 amino acids. CDR3 loop: CASSLGLAGDTDTQYF. CDR3 bases: TGTGCCAGCAGCTTAGGTCTAGCGGGGGACACAGATACGCAGTATTTT.

The rearrangement links TRBV5-8 to TRBJ2-5; the D gene is possibly TRBD1 (6 bases). Germline-derived CDR1 and CDR2 are SGHTS and YDEGEE. The CDR3 spans 15 residues. The V gene lost 0 bases and the J gene lost 4 bases, with 13 bases spanning the gap. This chain's CDR3 is CASSLGWGLRETQYF. The CDR3 DNA sequence: TGTGCCAGCAGCTTGGGTTGGGGGCTCAGAGAGACCCAGTACTTC.

The chain is built from TRBV18 and TRBJ1-2; weak D call: TRBD1 (5 bases). The CDR3 covers 15 residues. From germline, CDR1 is KGHSH and CDR2 LQKENI. V lost 0 bases, J lost 3 bases, and 11 bases lay in between. The CDR3 spells CASSPPGREDYGYTF. CDR3 nucleotide sequence: TGTGCCAGCTCACCACCGGGCAGGGAAGACTATGGCTACACCTTC.

The V and J genes are TRBV14 and TRBJ1-1; 10 bases are shared with TRBD1. Germline CDR1 SGHDN, CDR2 FVKESK. J lost 1 base, V lost 4 bases, and 9 bases had no gene match. The CDR3 has 17 residues. In DNA, the CDR3 is TGTGCCAGCAGCCGACGGACAGGGGGATTGGGGAACACTGAAGCTTTCTTT. Amino acid sequence: CASSRRTGGLGNTEAFF. The full variable domain, in which reference TRBV14 and TRBJ1-1 provide the parts outside the CDR3, is EAGVTQFPSHSVIEKGQTVTLRCDPISGHDNLYWYRRVMGKEIKFLLHFVKESKQDESGMPNNRFLAERTGGTYSTLKVQPAELEDSGVYFCASSRRTGGLGNTEAFFGQGTRLTVV.

CDR3 nucleotides: TGTGCCAGCAGCGCGGGACCGGGACTAGCGGGGATCAATGAGCAGTTCTTC. Encoded protein: CASSAGPGLAGINEQFF. The chain has TRBV9 and TRBJ2-1; 13 bases are shared with TRBD2. With 3 bases clipped from V and 6 bases from J, the junction kept 9 bases outside the gene matches. This CDR3 is built from 17 residues. Germline CDR1 and CDR2: SGDLS and YYNGEE.

The chain links TRBV5-1 to TRBJ2-1; D possibly corresponds to TRBD1 (6 bases). Germline V gene lookup returns CDR1 SGHRS and CDR2 YFSETQ. The length of the CDR3 is 14 residues. V was shortened by 4 bases and J by 4 bases, with 12 bases between the two germline ends. The CDR3 nucleotides read TGCGCCAGCAGCAATGGACAGTCATACAATGAGCAGTTCTTC. Amino acids: CASSNGQSYNEQFF.

The V call is TRBV10-3, the J call TRBJ1-1; D gene ambiguous. Trimming cost V 2 bases and J 8 bases, with 15 bases left between them. This CDR3 comprises 14 residues. Germline V gives CDR1 ENHRY, CDR2 SYGVKD. CDR3 sequence (DNA): TGTGCCATCAGTGAGGGGCCAGGAAGGCCCGAAGCTTTCTTT. The encoded protein is CAISEGPGRPEAFF.

The CDR3 DNA follows: TGCGCCAGCAGCTCCATAGCGGGAGTTTCCGAGCAGTACTTC. Translated, it gives CASSSIAGVSEQYF. The chain recombines TRBV5-1 with TRBJ2-7; TRBD2 agrees at 9 bases. Germline loops: CDR1 SGHRS, CDR2 YFSETQ. V was pared by 3 bases and J by 6 bases, with 7 bases of the junction left unmatched. There are 14 residues in the CDR3.

The genes are TRBV21-1 and TRBJ1-2; no DNA check was done on the table's D call, TRBD1. TRBV21-1 is a known pseudogene. CDR3 size: 14 residues. CDR3 region: CASSWDRGDYGYTF. The DNA for the CDR3 is TGTGCCAGCAGCTGGGACAGGGGGGACTATGGCTACACCTTC.

The V gene is TRBV6-6, the J gene TRBJ1-4; 8 nucleotides match TRBD1. Germline CDR1 and CDR2: MNHNY and SVGAGI (reference sequence). This CDR3 region has 15 residues. J lost 7 bases, V lost 5 bases, and 9 bases had no gene match. DNA of the CDR3: TGTGCCAGCAGTCAAGGACAGGGTAATAGTGAAAAACTGTTTTTT. This gives the protein CASSQGQGNSEKLFF.

In regard to this clone: Germline and junction disagree at one end, which may indicate a read error. The V call is TRBV28, the J call TRBJ1-2; a possible D gene is TRBD1 (5 bases). The CDR3 covers 16 residues. Per the germline V gene, CDR1 is MDHEN and CDR2 is SYDVKM. The CDR3 bases are TGTGCCAGCAGTTTATTCCGTTCAGGGCCTAACTCTGGCTACACCTTC. This codes for CASSLFRSGPNSGYTF.